Presented here are 6 T cell receptor beta chains from one specimen sequenced in a study of shared clonotypes between healthy human individuals. Data came from immunoSEQ multiplex PCR; TCRdb stores just in-frame clones and leaves some out. The table records roughly 500,000 clones, 79% of them present only once. What was sequenced was PBMCs. These receptors all stem from a woman between 40 and 55 years old in good health. Some clones in this sample may be carry-over from other donors' samples.

The V gene is TRBV4-1, the J gene TRBJ2-1; 12 nucleotides agree with TRBD2. Losses at the gene ends were 3 bases for V and 2 bases for J; bases not matched to a gene: 8. CDR3 size: 18 residues. Germline CDR1 and CDR2: MGHRA and YSYEKL. CDR3 region: CASSQPSGRARAYNEQFF. CDR3 coding DNA: TGCGCCAGCAGCCAGCCTAGCGGGAGGGCCAGGGCCTACAATGAGCAGTTCTTC.

This chain connects TRBV5-1 to TRBJ1-5; D might be TRBD1 (6 bases). The V gene lost 4 bases and the J gene lost 4 bases, with 12 bases spanning the gap. This CDR3 spans 14 amino acids. Looked up from germline, CDR1 is SGHRS and CDR2 is YFSETQ. The DNA for the CDR3 is TGCGCCAGCAGCATGGGACAACAAAATCAGCCCCAGCATTTT. As protein: CASSMGQQNQPQHF. Supplemented by reference TRBV5-1 and TRBJ1-5, the full variable domain reads KAGVTQTPRYLIKTRGQQVTLSCSPISGHRSVSWYQQTPGQGLQFLFEYFSETQRNKGNFPGRFSGRQFSNSRSEMNVSTLELGDSALYLCASSMGQQNQPQHFGDGTRLSIL.

The V gene is TRBV7-3, the J gene TRBJ2-2; D is perhaps TRBD1 (6 bases). The length of the CDR3 is 15 residues. V lost 4 bases to trimming and J lost 7 bases, with 16 bases between them. Germline V CDR1 and CDR2: SGHTA, FQGTGA. CDR3: CASSSNPRGGGELFF. The CDR3 DNA reads TGTGCCAGCAGCTCGAACCCCAGGGGCGGCGGGGAGCTGTTTTTT.

The rearrangement links TRBV5-5 to TRBJ1-3; a weak D match, TRBD1 (6 bases). The CDR3 totals 17 residues. Trimming took 0 bases from V and 1 from J, leaving 14 bases between them. The germline V gene encodes CDR1 SGHKS and CDR2 YYEKEE (reference sequence). This CDR3 reads CASSLDSGVWSGNTIYF. In nucleotides, the CDR3 is TGTGCCAGCAGCTTGGATTCAGGGGTTTGGTCTGGAAACACCATATATTTT. Full variable domain (remainder filled in from reference TRBV5-5 and TRBJ1-3): DAGVTQSPTHLIKTRGQQVTLRCSPISGHKSVSWYQQVLGQGPQFIFQYYEKEERGRGNFPDRFSARQFPNYSSELNVNALLLGDSALYLCASSLDSGVWSGNTIYFGEGSWLTVV.

This chain joins TRBV19 and TRBJ1-5; 9 bases are a match to TRBD1. V dropped 3 bases and J dropped 2; count of bases not matched to a gene: 11. CDR3 length equals 18 residues. Germline CDR1 LNHDA, CDR2 SQIVND (reference sequence). CDR3 in DNA: TGTGCCAGTAGTATCTCGCGGGGGACAGGGATTCGCAATCAGCCCCAGCATTTT. It translates to CASSISRGTGIRNQPQHF.

This chain joins TRBV5-5 and TRBJ2-7; 11 bases are a match to TRBD2. The CDR3 spans 16 residues. Unmatched junction bases numbered 10, after V lost 2 bases and J lost 6 bases. CDR1 SGHKS and CDR2 YYEKEE come from the germline V gene (reference sequence). The chain's CDR3 is CASSFLPLAGGVEQYF. Here the CDR3 DNA reads TGTGCCAGCAGCTTTTTACCGCTAGCGGGAGGAGTCGAGCAGTACTTC.